This T cell receptor beta chain was identified during a study of T cells in Graves' hyperthyroidism and ophthalmopathy. Study background: Once the initial diagnosis was made, peripheral blood was obtained before any treatment. General study points: Blood also contained most expanded thyroid clonotypes above 0.001.

Investigators excluded patients with uncontrolled infection, other autoimmune disease, pregnancy or lactation. V lost 8 bases and J lost 8; bases outside the gene matches: 11. The length of the CDR3 is 14 residues. The V gene's germline CDR1 is MNHEY and CDR2 SVGEGT. This clonotype turned up a few times. Its antigen is as yet unknown. Amplification yielded TCR beta CDR3 regions, with RNA transcripts as the source. The HTBI set primed first-round TCR CDR3 RT-PCR. A single record per CDR3 protein comes from TCRdb applying MiXCR to the multiplex PCR reads. The table has about 600,000 distinct CDR3 sequences, 16% seen once.

Sequenced input: blood. The chain uses TRBV6-2 or TRBV6-3 and TRBJ1-4; 7 positions match TRBD1. The clonotype comes from a woman in her 40s with Graves' ophthalmopathy. The CDR3 spells CASSIQQGREKLFF. Here the CDR3 DNA reads TGTGCCAGCTCGATCCAACAGGGGCGGGAAAAACTGTTTTTT.